This TCR beta chain was identified in a study of T-cell memory formation after mild COVID-19. The V and J ends lost 4 bases and 5 bases respectively, with 9 bases between them. In germline, CDR1 is SGHTA, CDR2 FQGNSA. This CDR3 comprises 13 residues. TCRdb itself ran the 5' RACE reads through MiXCR, one entry per CDR3 protein. There are approximately 290,000 distinct CDR3 sequences in the sample; 15% to 20% occur only once, and 22% lies in the top ten. This clonotype was seen ten or more times. The material sequenced was PBMCs or a T cell subset sorted from them (not recorded which). The V gene is TRBV7-2, the J gene TRBJ2-1; either TRBD1 or TRBD2 may fit D (5 bases each). The sequence was collected from a man aged 18 to 30 who had mild COVID-19 (a few samples of this study predate the infection). Cell type and time point are not known. CDR3 sequence reads: CASSWGRHNEQFF. In DNA, the CDR3 is TGTGCCAGCAGCTGGGGACGGCACAATGAGCAGTTCTTC.